This record concerns one T cell receptor (beta chain) sequence. The clone's antigen remains unknown. No much larger clone is present one base from it, and per-base qualities are unavailable. Donors were a few dozen systemically healthy Caucasian individuals from Russia aged about 6 to 100 years. Roughly 9 milliliters of peripheral blood were drawn from each donor into EDTA-treated Vacutainer tubes. Ficoll-Paque density-gradient centrifugation was used to isolate PBMCs, with at least 6.5 million per sample. Total RNA was extracted from PBMCs with Trizol reagent, with at least 6 micrograms obtained per sample. For every donor, flow cytometry on a PBMC aliquot measured the percentage of naive CD45RAhigh/CD27high T cells. The data derive from a study of blood T cells in healthy people across ages (dated by TCRdb to between 2014 and 2016). For the wider study: In model experiments, template switching captured about one uniquely barcoded TCR beta cDNA molecule for every two T cells. Using the same blood draw, the study looked at two additional independent replicas of 1 million unique cDNA reads for two donors, one aged 18 to 29 and the other aged 80 or older. The donors were split into four age groups: young (average about 15 years), middle-aged (roughly 39), aged (roughly 60) and long-lived (more than 80). To track age-related changes in TCR beta repertoire diversity, the study relied on deep sequencing normalized with unique cDNA molecular identifiers. Donors of different ages were randomly distributed across sequencing lanes to avoid experimental bias. What the research found in general, with its limitations: The CMV infection status of donors was not known, potentially confounding age-related changes in expanded clonotypes. Observed TCR beta diversity per million T cells fell roughly linearly with age, and a significant reduction was already apparent by age roughly 40. Bulk unsorted PBMC profiling prevented conclusive comparison of naive and antigen-experienced compartments. Compared with the aged group, the long-lived group had more naive CD4+ T cells, fewer expanded clones and increased TCR diversity, a pattern suggesting age selection. Estimates of total diversity based on one million sequenced T cells were regarded as lower bounds and as underestimates. Observed TCR beta diversity correlated strongly with the percentage of naive T cells measured by flow cytometry.

The method was 5' RACE. This sample was sequenced with an Illumina HiSeq 2500. A second PCR of about 7 to 12 cycles was performed with a sample-barcoded 5' primer and a J-beta primer mix. Each TCR beta cDNA molecule received a unique molecular identifier from a template-switch 5' adaptor carrying 12 random nucleotides. Each sample yielded at least 2.5 million CDR3-containing paired-end reads. The Mint cDNA synthesis kit, primed by a TRBC-specific oligonucleotide, was used to synthesize first-strand cDNA from all RNA. Following uracil-DNA glycosylase treatment, all cDNA underwent a first 18-cycle PCR with the universal primers M1SS and BC2_uni_R. Turning to the authors' computational methods: Normalization of each sample was performed by random selection of 1 million high-quality reads, each carrying a distinct molecular identifier. Instead of being binned into consensus sequences, reads that shared molecular identifiers were thrown out. CDR3 identification, clonotype clustering and error correction used MiTCR with a Q25 quality threshold and the strictest error-elimination algorithm. Lower-bound total TCR beta diversity was estimated with a nonparametric unseen species model using Euler transformation. TCRdb took the public reads, trimmed them with fastp at Q25, ran MiXCR for clone calling and kept in-frame beta chains. Rows merge per CDR3 protein into single entries with the most common DNA and genes. In this record, the V and J calls reflect TCRdb's handling and not the investigators' own analysis. This sample is represented by roughly 800,000 distinct CDR3 sequences; about 48% of them were singletons. The ten largest clones represent about two fifths of the sample.

The germline ends are 24 bases apart after V is trimmed by 0 bases and J by 3 bases. CDR3 length: 20 amino acids, cysteine to phenylalanine. Only the CDR3 region is kept as DNA, spanning 60 bases read in frame from base 1. From the germline V gene (reference sequence), CDR1 is LNHNV and CDR2 is YYDKDF. This chain joins TRBV15 to TRBJ2-4, and TRBD1 may be the D gene, going by 5 matching bases. This receptor was taken from a man aged 80 or over in good health. The sequencing input was blood. The CDR3 region has the sequence CATSRDRTTALLGVKNIQYF. The sequenced DNA: TGTGCCACCAGCAGAGATCGTACGACAGCCCTCTTAGGAGTCAAAAACATTCAGTACTTC.